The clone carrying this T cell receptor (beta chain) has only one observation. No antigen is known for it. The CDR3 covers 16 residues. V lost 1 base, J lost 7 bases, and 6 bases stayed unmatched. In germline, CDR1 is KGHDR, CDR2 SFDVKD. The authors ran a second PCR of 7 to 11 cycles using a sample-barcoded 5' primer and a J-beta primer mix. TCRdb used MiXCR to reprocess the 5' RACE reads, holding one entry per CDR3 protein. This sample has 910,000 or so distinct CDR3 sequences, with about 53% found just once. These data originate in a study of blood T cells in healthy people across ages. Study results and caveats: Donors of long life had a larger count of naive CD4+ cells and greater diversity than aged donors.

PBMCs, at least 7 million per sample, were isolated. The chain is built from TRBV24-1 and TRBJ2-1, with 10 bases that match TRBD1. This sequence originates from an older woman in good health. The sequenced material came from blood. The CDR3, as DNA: TGTGCCACCAGTGATTTTATGACAGGGGGCAAGAATGAGCAGTTCTTC. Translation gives CATSDFMTGGKNEQFF.